Below, 5 T cell receptor beta chains from the same sample are listed, as sequenced in a study of metastatic and nonmetastatic thyroid tumors (dated by TCRdb to about 2020). The receptor library was made with PCR. Sequenced on an Illumina HiSeq 4000. TCRdb ran its own pipeline on the public reads, namely fastp trimming at Q25 and MiXCR clone calling, and kept in-frame beta chains. For this sample there are tens of thousands of clones; about 17% appear just once. The ten largest account for about a tenth of the sample. None of the patients had been given any treatment before thyroid surgery. Sequenced: blood. The receptors derive from a male donor with papillary thyroid cancer or a benign thyroid nodule (not recorded which). Some clones in this sample may be carry-over from other donors' samples.

This clone has ten or more counts. The chain recombines TRBV19 with TRBJ2-2; 7 bases fit TRBD1. CDR1 and CDR2 (germline): LNHDA, SQIVND (reference sequence). This CDR3 region has 16 residues. V dropped 3 bases and J dropped 3; count of bases not matched to a gene: 7. CDR3 DNA: TGTGCCAGTAGTATCGGGACAGAGCATTACACCGGGGAGCTGTTTTTT. Protein sequence: CASSIGTEHYTGELFF. Using reference TRBV19 and TRBJ2-2 for the parts outside the CDR3, the full variable domain is DGGITQSPKYLFRKEGQNVTLSCEQNLNHDAMYWYRQDPGQGLRLIYYSQIVNDFQKGDIAEGYSVSREKKESFPLTVTSAQKNPTAFYLCASSIGTEHYTGELFFGEGSRLTVL.

This chain connects TRBV5-4 to TRBJ2-3; D is unclear. The CDR3 length is 14 residues. Germline V gene sequence: CDR1 SGHNT, CDR2 YYREEE (reference sequence). V was pared by 3 bases and J by 0 bases, with 8 bases between. The DNA for the CDR3 is TGTGCCAGCAGCTCCCCGACTAGCACAGATACGCAGTATTTT. Its translation: CASSSPTSTDTQYF.

In its sample, this clone was seen many times. One end of the junction does not line up with germline, which may come from a read error. The rearrangement joins TRBV29-1 to TRBJ1-3; unclear D gene. The CDR3 is 13 residues long. The V gene's germline CDR1 is SQVTM and CDR2 ANQGSEA. Here the CDR3 DNA reads TGCAGCGTTAAAGAAAACTCTGGAAACACCATATATTTT. It codes for CSVKENSGNTIYF.

This clone occurred many times. The V and J genes are TRBV24-1 and TRBJ2-3; TRBD2 aligns across 16 bases. CDR1 and CDR2 (germline): KGHDR, SFDVKD. Unmatched junction bases numbered 6, after V lost 4 bases and J lost 6 bases. The CDR3 contains 17 residues. The CDR3 sequence is CATSDPGTSGRVDTQYF. The DNA for the CDR3 is TGTGCCACCAGTGACCCCGGGACTAGCGGGAGGGTGGATACGCAGTATTTT.

This clone was observed many times. The chain combines TRBV19 with TRBJ2-1; 7 bases are shared with TRBD2. J lost 0 bases, V lost 5 bases, and 4 bases had no gene match. The CDR3 is 15 residues long. CDR1 and CDR2 (germline): LNHDA, SQIVND (reference sequence). As DNA, the CDR3 is TGTGCCAGTAGTCCCGTAGCGGGCTCCTACAATGAGCAGTTCTTC. Encoded protein: CASSPVAGSYNEQFF. Looking up the rest from reference TRBV19 and TRBJ2-1 gives the full variable domain: DGGITQSPKYLFRKEGQNVTLSCEQNLNHDAMYWYRQDPGQGLRLIYYSQIVNDFQKGDIAEGYSVSREKKESFPLTVTSAQKNPTAFYLCASSPVAGSYNEQFFGPGTRLTVL.